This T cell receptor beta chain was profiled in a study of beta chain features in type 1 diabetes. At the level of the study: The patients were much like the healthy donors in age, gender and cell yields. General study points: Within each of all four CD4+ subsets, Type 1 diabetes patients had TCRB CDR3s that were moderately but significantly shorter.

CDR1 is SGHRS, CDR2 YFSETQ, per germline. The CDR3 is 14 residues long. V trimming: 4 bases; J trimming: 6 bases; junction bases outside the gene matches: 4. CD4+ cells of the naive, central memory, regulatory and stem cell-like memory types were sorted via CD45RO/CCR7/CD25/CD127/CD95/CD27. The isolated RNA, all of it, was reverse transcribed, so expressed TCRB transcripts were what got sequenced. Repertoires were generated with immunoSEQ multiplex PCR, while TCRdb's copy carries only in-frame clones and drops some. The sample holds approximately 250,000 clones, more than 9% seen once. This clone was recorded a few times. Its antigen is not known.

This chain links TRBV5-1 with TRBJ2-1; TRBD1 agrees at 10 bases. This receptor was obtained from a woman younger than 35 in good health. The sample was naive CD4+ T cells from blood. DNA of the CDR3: TGCGCCAGCAGCGCCGGGACAGGGGTCAATGAGCAGTTCTTC. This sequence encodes CASSAGTGVNEQFF.